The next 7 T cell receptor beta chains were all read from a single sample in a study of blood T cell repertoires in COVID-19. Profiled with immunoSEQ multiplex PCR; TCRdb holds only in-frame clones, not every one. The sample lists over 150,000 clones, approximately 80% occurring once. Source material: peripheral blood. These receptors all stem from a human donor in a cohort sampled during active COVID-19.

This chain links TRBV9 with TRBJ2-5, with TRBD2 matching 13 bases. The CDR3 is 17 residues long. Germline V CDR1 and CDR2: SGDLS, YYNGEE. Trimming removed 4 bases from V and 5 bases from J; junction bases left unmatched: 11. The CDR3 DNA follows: TGTGCCAGCAGCCCGGGACTAGCGGGACGGTCTCGGGAGACCCAGTACTTC. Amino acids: CASSPGLAGRSRETQYF.

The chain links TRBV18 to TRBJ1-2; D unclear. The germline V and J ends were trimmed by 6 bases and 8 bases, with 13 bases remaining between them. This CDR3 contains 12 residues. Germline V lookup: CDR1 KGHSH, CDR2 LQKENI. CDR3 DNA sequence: TGTGCCAGCTCCGCTCAGGAAGGAGGCTACACCTTC. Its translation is CASSAQEGGYTF. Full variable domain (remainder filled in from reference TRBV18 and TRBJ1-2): NAGVMQNPRHLVRRRGQEARLRCSPMKGHSHVYWYRQLPEEGLKFMVYLQKENIIDESGMPKERFSAEFPKEGPSILRIQQVVRGDSAAYFCASSAQEGGYTFGSGTRLTVV.

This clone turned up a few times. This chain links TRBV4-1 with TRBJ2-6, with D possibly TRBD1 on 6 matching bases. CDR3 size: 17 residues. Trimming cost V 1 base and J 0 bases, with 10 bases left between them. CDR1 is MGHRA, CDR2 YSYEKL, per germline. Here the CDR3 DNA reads TGCGCCAGCAGCCAAGGAGGGGGAAGCTCTGGGGCCAACGTCCTGACTTTC. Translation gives CASSQGGGSSGANVLTF.

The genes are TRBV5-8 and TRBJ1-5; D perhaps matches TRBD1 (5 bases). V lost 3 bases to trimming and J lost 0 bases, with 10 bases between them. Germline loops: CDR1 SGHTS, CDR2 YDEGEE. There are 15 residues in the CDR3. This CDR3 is CASSSTVFSNQPQHF. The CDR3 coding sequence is TGTGCCAGCAGCTCGACAGTATTTAGCAATCAGCCCCAGCATTTT. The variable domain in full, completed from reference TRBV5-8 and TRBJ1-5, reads EAGVTQSPTHLIKTRGQQATLRCSPISGHTSVYWYQQALGLGLQFLLWYDEGEERNRGNFPPRFSGRQFPNYSSELNVNALELEDSALYLCASSSTVFSNQPQHFGDGTRLSIL.

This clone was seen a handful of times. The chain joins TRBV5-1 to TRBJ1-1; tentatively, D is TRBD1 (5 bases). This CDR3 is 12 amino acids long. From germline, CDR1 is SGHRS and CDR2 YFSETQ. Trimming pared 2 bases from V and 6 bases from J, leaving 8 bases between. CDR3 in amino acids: CASSFGAAEAFF. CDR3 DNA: TGCGCCAGCAGCTTTGGGGCCGCTGAAGCTTTCTTT.

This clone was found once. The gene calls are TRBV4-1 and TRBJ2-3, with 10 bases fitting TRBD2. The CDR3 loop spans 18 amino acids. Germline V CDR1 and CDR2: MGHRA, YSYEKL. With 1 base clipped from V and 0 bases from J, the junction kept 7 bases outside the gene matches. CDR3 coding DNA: TGCGCCAGCAGCCAAGTCGGTCTAGCGGGAGCTAGCACAGATACGCAGTATTTT. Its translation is CASSQVGLAGASTDTQYF.

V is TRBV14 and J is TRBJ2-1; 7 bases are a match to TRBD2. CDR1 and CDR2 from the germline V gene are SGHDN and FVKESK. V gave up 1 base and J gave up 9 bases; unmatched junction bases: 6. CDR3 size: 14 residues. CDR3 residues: CASSQGGGFGEQFF. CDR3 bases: TGTGCCAGCAGCCAAGGGGGAGGGTTCGGTGAGCAGTTCTTC.